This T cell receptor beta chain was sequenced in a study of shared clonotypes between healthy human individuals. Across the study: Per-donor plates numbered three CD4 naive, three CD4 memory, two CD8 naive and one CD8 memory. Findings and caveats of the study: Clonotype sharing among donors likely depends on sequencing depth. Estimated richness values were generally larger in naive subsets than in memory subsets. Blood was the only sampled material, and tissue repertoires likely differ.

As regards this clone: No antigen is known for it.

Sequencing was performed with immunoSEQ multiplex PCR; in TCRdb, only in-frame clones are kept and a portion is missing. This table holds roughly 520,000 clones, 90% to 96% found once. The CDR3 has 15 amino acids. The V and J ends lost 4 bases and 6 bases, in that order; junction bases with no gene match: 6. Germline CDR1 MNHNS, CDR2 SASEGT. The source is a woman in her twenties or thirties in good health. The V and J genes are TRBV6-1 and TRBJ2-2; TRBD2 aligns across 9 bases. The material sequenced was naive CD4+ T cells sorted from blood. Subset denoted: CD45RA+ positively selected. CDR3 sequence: CASSVFAGGPGELFF. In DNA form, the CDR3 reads TGTGCCAGCAGTGTTTTTGCGGGAGGGCCCGGGGAGCTGTTTTTT.